This record concerns one TCR beta chain sequence. Antigen unknown. This sample was taken from a study of response to subunit inactivated influenza vaccine. Study-level findings and limits: It was the authors' suggestion that each seasonal influenza vaccination recruits few new T cells.

Each CDR3 protein is one row after TCRdb ran MiXCR on the RT-PCR reads. The table records 300,000 to 350,000 distinct CDR3 sequences, around 20% of them present only once. From germline, CDR1 is MNHEY and CDR2 SVGEGT. This CDR3 has 13 residues. Trimming stripped 9 bases from V and 2 bases from J, with 11 bases between. The gene calls are TRBV6-2 or TRBV6-3 and TRBJ1-5; D gene unclear. The starting material was PBMCs from blood, obtained about 19 months after vaccination. The clonotype originates from a man aged 45 to 75 who received an inactivated influenza vaccine. The CDR3: CASNNGGNQPQHF. The CDR3, as DNA: TGTGCCAGTAATAACGGGGGCAATCAGCCCCAGCATTTT.